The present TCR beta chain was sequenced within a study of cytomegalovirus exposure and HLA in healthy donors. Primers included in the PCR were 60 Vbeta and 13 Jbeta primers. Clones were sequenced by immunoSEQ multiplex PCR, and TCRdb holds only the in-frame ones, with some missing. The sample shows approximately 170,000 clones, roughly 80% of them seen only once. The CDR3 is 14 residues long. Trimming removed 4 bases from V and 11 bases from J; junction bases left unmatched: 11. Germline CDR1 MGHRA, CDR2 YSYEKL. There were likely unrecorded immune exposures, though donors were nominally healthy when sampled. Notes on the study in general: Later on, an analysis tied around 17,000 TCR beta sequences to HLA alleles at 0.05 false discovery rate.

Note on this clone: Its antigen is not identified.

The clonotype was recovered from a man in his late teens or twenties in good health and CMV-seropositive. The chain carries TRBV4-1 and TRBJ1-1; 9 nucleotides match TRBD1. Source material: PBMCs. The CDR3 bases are TGCGCCAGCAGCCCACCCGGGACAGGGAATCGTGCTTTCTTT. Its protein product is CASSPPGTGNRAFF.